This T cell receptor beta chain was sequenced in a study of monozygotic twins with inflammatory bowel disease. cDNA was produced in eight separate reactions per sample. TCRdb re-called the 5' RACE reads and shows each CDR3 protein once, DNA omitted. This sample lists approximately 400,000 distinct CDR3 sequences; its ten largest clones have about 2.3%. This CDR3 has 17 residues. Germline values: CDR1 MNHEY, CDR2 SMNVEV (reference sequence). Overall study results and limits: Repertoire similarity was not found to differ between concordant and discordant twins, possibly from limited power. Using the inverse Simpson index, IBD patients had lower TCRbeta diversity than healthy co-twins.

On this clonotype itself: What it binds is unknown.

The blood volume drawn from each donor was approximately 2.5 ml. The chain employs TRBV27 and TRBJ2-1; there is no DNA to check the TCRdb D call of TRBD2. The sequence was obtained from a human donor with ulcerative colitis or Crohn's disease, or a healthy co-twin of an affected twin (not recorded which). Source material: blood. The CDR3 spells CASGPLQRLSRYNEQFF.